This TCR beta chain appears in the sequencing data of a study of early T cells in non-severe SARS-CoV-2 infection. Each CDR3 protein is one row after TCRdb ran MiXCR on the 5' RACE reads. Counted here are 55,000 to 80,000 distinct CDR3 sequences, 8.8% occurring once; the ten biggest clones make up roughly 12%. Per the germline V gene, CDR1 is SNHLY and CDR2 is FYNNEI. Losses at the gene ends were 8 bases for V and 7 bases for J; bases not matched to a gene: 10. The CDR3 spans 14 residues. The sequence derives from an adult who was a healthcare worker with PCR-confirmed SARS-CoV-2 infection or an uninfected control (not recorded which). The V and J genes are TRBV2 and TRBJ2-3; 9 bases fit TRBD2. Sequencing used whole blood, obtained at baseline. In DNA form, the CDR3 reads TGTGCCAGCTTCGGAGCGGGGGGAGTAAATACGCAGTATTTT. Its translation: CASFGAGGVNTQYF.